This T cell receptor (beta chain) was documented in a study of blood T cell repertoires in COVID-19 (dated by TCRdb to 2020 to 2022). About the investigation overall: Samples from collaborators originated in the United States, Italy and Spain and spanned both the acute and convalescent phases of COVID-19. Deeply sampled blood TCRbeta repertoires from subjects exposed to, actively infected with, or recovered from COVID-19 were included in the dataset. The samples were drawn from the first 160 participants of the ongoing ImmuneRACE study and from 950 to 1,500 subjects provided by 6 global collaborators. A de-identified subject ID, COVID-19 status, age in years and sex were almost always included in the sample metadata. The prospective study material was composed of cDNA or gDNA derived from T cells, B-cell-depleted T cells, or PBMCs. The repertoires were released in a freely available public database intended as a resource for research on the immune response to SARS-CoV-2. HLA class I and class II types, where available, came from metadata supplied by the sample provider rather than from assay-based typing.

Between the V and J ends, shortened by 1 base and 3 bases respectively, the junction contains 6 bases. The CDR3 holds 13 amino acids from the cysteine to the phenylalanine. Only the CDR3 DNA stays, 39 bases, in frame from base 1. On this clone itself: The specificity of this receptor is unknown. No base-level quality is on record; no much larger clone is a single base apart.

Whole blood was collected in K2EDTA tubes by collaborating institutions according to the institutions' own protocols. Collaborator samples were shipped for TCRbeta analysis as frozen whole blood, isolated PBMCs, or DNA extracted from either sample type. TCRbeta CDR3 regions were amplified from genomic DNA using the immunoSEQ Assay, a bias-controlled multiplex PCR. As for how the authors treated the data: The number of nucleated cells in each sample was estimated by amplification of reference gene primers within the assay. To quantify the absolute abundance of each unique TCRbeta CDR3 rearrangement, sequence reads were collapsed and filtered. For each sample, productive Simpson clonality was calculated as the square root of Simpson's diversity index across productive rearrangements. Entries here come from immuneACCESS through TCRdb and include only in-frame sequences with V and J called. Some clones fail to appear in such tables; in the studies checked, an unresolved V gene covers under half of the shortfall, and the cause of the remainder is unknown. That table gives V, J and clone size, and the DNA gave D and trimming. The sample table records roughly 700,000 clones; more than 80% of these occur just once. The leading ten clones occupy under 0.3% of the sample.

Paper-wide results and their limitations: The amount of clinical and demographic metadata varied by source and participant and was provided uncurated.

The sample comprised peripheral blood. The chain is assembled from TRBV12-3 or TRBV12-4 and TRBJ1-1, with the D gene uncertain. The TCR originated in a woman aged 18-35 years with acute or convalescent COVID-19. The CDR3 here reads CASSLVGDTEAFF. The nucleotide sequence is TGTGCCAGCAGTTTAGTAGGAGACACTGAAGCTTTCTTT.